This T cell receptor beta chain originates from a study of prognosis after radiotherapy for stage I lung cancer. About the research overall: Adenocarcinomas accounted for the tumors of roughly eleven patients, and squamous cell carcinomas for those of over 5.

Multiplex PCR, run in two rounds, amplified TCR beta CDR3 from genomic DNA. The use of primers specific to each TRBV and TRBJ gene characterized first-round PCR. TCRdb reprocessed the multiplex PCR reads via MiXCR and lists one record per CDR3 protein. The table shows some 39,000 distinct CDR3 sequences, with around 22% occurring only once. All patients, having had no prior chemotherapy, radiotherapy or other malignancies, were node-negative on CT and PET/CT. The authors drew around 6 milliliters of peripheral blood at each of two time points. This clonotype was seen many times. What it binds is unknown. Findings and caveats of the study: Frequencies of TRBV and TRBJ gene use reportedly varied by whether patients had metastases.

The CDR3 consists of 14 residues. V was cut by 4 bases and J by 5 bases, with 14 bases left in between. Per the germline V gene, CDR1 is LNHDA and CDR2 is SQIVND (reference sequence). The source is a donor at least 50 years old with non-small cell lung cancer. The V gene is TRBV19, the J gene TRBJ1-1; D is perhaps TRBD1 (5 bases). This specimen was PBMCs, taken before or after stereotactic body radiation therapy (not recorded which). The CDR3: CASSSQGSWTEAFF. The CDR3 DNA reads as TGTGCCAGTAGTAGTCAGGGTTCGTGGACTGAAGCTTTCTTT.